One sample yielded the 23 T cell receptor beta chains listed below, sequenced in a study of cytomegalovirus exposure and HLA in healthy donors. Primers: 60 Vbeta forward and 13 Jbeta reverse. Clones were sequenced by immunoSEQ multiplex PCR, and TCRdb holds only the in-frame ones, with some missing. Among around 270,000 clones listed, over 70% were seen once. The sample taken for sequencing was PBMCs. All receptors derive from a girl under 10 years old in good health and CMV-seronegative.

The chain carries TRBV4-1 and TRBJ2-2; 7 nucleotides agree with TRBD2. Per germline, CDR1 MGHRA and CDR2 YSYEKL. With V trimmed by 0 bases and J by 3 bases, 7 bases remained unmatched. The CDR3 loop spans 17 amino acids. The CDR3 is CASSQDGGRAHTGELFF. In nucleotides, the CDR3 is TGCGCCAGCAGCCAAGATGGAGGGAGGGCCCACACCGGGGAGCTGTTTTTT.

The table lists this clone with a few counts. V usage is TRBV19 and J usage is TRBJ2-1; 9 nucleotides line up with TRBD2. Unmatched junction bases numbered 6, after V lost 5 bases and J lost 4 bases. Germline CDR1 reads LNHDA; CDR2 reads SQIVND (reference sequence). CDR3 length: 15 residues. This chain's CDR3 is CASSRASGAYNEQFF. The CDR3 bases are TGTGCCAGTAGTCGAGCTAGCGGGGCTTACAATGAGCAGTTCTTC.

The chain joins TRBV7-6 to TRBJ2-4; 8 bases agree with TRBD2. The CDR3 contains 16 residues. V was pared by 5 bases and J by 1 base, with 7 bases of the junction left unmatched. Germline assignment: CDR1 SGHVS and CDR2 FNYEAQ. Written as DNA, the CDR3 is TGTGCCAGCAGCCCCGAAGCGGGGGCGGCCAAAAACATTCAGTACTTC. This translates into CASSPEAGAAKNIQYF.

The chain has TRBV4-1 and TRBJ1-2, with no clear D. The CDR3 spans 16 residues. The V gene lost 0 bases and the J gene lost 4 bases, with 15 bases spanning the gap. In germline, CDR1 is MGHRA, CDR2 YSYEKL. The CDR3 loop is CASSQDTDFRAYGYTF. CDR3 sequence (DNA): TGCGCCAGCAGCCAAGATACGGACTTCCGGGCCTATGGCTACACCTTC.

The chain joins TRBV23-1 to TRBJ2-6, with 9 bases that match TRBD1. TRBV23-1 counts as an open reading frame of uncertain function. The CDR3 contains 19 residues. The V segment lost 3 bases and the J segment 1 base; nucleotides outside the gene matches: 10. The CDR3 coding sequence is TGCGCCAGCAGTCAGTGGAGGGACAGGGAACGGTCTGGGGCCAACGTCCTGACTTTC. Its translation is CASSQWRDRERSGANVLTF.

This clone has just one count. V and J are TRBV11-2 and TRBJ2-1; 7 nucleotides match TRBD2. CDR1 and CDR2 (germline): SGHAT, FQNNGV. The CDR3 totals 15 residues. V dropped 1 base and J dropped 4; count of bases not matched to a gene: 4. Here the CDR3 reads CASSLGREGYNEQFF. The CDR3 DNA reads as TGTGCCAGCAGCTTAGGCAGGGAGGGATACAATGAGCAGTTCTTC.

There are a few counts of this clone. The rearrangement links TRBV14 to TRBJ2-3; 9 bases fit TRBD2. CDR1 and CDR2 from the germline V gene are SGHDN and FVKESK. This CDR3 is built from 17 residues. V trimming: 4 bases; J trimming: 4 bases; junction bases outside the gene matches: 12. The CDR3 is CASSPVGGRAVADTQYF. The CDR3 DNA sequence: TGTGCCAGCAGCCCCGTGGGCGGGAGGGCCGTCGCAGATACGCAGTATTTT.

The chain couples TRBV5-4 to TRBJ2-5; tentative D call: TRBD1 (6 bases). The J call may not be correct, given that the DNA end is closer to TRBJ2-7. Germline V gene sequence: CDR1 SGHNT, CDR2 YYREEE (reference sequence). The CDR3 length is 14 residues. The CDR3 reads CASSLRQAPYEQYF. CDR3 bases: TGTGCCAGCAGCTTGCGACAGGCCCCCTACGAGCAGTACTTC.

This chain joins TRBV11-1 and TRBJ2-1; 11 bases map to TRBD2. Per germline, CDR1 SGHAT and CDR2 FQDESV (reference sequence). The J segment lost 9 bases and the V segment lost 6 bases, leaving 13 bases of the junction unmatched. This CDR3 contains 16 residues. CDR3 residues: CASRQTSGDFAIEQFF. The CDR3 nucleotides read TGTGCCAGCAGGCAGACTAGCGGGGATTTCGCAATTGAGCAGTTCTTC.

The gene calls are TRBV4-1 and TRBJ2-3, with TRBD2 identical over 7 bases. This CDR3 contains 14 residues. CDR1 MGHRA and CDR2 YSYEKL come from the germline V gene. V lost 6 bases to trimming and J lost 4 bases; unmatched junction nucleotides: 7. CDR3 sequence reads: CASSPGGRADTQYF. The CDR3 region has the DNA TGCGCCAGCAGTCCGGGGGGACGGGCAGATACGCAGTATTTT.

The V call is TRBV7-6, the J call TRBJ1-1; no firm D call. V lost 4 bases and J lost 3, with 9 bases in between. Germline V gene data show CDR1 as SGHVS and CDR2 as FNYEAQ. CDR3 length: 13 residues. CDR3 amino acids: CASSSTLDTEAFF. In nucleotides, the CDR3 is TGTGCCAGCAGCTCTACTTTGGACACTGAAGCTTTCTTT.

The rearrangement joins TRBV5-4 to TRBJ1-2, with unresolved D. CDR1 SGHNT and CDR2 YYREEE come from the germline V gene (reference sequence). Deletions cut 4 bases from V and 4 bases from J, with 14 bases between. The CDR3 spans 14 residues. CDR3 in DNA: TGTGCCAGCAGCCCGAGAGAGCTTCCCTATGGCTACACCTTC. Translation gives CASSPRELPYGYTF.

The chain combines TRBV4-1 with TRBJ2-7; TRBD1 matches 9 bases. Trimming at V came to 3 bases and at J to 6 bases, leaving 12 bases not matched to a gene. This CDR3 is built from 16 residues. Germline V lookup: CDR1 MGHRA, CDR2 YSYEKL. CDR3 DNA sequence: TGCGCCAGCAGCCATGACCCCCGGACAGGGGACGGCGAGCAGTACTTC. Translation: CASSHDPRTGDGEQYF.

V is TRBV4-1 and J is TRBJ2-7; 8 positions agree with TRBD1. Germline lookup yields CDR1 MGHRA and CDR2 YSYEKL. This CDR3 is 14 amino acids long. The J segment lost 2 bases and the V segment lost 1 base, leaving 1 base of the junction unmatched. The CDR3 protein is CASSQVRGPYEQYF. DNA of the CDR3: TGCGCCAGCAGCCAAGTCAGGGGGCCCTACGAGCAGTACTTC.

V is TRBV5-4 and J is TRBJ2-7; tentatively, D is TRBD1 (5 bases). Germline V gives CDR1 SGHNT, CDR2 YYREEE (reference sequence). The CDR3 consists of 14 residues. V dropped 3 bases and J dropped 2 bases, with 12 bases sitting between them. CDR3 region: CASSSAGNPYEQYF. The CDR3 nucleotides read TGTGCCAGCAGCTCTGCAGGGAACCCCTACGAGCAGTACTTC.

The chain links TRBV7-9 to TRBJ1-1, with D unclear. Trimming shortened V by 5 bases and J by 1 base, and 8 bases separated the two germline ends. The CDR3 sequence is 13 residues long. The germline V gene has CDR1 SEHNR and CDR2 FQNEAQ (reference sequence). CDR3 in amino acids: CASSQQWNTEAFF. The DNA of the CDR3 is TGTGCCAGCAGCCAACAATGGAACACTGAAGCTTTCTTT.

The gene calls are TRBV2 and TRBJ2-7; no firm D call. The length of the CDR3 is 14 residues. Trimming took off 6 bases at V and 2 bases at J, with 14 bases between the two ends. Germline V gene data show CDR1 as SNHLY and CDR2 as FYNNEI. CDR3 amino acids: CASRSQTSTYEQYF. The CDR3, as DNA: TGTGCCAGCAGGTCCCAAACGAGCACCTACGAGCAGTACTTC.

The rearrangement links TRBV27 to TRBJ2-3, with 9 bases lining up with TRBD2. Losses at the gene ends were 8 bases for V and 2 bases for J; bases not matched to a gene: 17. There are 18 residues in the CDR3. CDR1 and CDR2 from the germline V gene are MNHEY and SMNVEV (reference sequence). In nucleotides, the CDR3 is TGTGCCAGCTCCCCCCCCTTAGCGGGAGCCCTATTCACAGATACGCAGTATTTT. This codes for CASSPPLAGALFTDTQYF.

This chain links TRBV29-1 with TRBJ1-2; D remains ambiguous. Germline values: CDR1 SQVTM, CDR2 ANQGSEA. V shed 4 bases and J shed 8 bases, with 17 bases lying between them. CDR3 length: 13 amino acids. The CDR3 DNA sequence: TGCAGCGTTGGAAGGAATCAGGCTTGGGGCTACACCTTC. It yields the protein CSVGRNQAWGYTF.

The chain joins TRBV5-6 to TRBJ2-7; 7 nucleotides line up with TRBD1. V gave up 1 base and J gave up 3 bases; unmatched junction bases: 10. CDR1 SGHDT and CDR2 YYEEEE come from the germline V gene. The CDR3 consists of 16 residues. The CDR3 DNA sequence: TGTGCCAGCAGCTTGAATCGACAGGGAAGAATCTACGAGCAGTACTTC. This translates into CASSLNRQGRIYEQYF.

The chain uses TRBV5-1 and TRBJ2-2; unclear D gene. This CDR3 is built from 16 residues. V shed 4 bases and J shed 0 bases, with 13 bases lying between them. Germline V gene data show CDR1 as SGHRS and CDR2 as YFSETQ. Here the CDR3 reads CASSLRISANTGELFF. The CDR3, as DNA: TGCGCCAGCAGCCTACGAATATCTGCGAACACCGGGGAGCTGTTTTTT.

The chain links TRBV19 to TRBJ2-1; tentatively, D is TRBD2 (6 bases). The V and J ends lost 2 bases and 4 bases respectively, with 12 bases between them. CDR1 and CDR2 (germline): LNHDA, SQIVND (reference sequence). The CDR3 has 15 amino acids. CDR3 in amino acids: CASSISRERYNEQFF. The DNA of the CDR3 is TGTGCCAGTAGTATATCCCGGGAGAGGTACAATGAGCAGTTCTTC.

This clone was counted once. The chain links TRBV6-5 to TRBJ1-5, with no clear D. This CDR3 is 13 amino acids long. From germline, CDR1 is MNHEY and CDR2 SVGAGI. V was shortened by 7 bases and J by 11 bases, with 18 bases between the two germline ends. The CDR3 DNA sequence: TGTGCCAGCACCCAACACGTAGGCGGGTCCCAGCATTTT. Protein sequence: CASTQHVGGSQHF.